Sequencing of this TCR beta chain was carried out in a study of blood T cells in healthy people across ages. At least 6 million PBMCs were isolated per sample. Sample-barcoded 5' priming and a J-beta primer mix drove a second PCR of 7 to 11 cycles. Each cDNA molecule received a tag from a template-switch adaptor that had 12 random nucleotides. TCRdb itself ran the 5' RACE reads through MiXCR, one entry per CDR3 protein. The table shows about 570,000 distinct CDR3 sequences, with about 27% occurring only once. In germline, CDR1 is SQVTM, CDR2 ANQGSEA. V was clipped by 5 bases and J by 1 base, with 11 bases between them. The CDR3 length is 13 residues. These data also formed part of another study, on T cells of mothers and their children.

The V and J genes are TRBV29-1 and TRBJ1-1; D is ambiguous. The sequence was collected from a boy between 2 and 10 years old in good health. The specimen sequenced was blood. The CDR3 region is CSVPIQSNTEAFF. DNA for the CDR3: TGCAGCGTTCCTATTCAATCGAACACTGAAGCTTTCTTT. Complete variable domain (other parts from reference TRBV29-1 and TRBJ1-1): SAVISQKPSRDICQRGTSLTIQCQVDSQVTMMFWYRQQPGQSLTLIATANQGSEATYESGFVIDKFPISRPNLTFSTLTVSNMSPEDSSIYLCSVPIQSNTEAFFGQGTRLTVV.